This TCR beta chain came from a study of CD8+ T cells in alopecia areata. The authors extracted RNA and reverse transcribed it into cDNA as the sequencing template. The method was immunoSEQ multiplex PCR; TCRdb's version includes in-frame clones alone and lacks a portion of them. The repertoire holds about 150,000 clones, with about 60% as singletons. Study-wide results and caveats: Scalp sequencing also captures normal skin's resident alphabeta T cells. Researchers report lesional scalp, most notably alopecia totalis/universalis, outstripped normal scalp in clonality.

As concerns this clone: Its antigen is unknown.

Germline values: CDR1 LGHNA, CDR2 YSLEER. The CDR3 is 15 residues long. V lost 5 bases to trimming and J lost 1 base, with 12 bases between them. This sequence originates from a human donor with alopecia areata. This sample comprised CD4+ T cells sorted from blood, obtained at week 0. The chain recombines TRBV4-3 with TRBJ1-5; TRBD1 might be the D (5 bases). DNA of the CDR3: TGCGCCAGCAGCGATCGATGGGGGAGCAATCAGCCCCAGCATTTT. Translation: CASSDRWGSNQPQHF.